The 8 T cell receptor beta chains reported below all come from one sample, sequenced in a study of vaccination and CD4 T cells after COVID-19. No antigen is known for these receptors. Sample treatment: roughly nine-day PBMC culture with coronavirus spike peptide pools or control peptides (ViraFEST assay). Sequencing of DNA taken from cultured CD4+ T cells relied on the Oncomine TCR Beta short-read assay. One entry per CDR3 protein, called by TCRdb with MiXCR from the PCR reads. The repertoire includes some 13,000 distinct CDR3 sequences, 45% to 55% of them detected once, and under 12% sits in the top ten. The sample comprised CD4+ T cells from blood, cultured in vitro. These receptor sequences come from a human donor who had recovered from COVID-19.

The gene calls are TRBV10-1 and TRBJ2-1, with D tentatively TRBD2 (5 bases). V was cut by 4 bases and J by 8 bases, with 12 bases left in between. The length of the CDR3 is 13 residues. CDR1 and CDR2 (germline): WNHNN, SYGVQD (reference sequence). In nucleotides, the CDR3 is TGCGCCAGCAGTGGGCCTAGCCGGGATGAGCAGTTCTTC. This sequence encodes CASSGPSRDEQFF.

This chain links TRBV12-3 or TRBV12-4 with TRBJ1-5, with D possibly matching TRBD1 (6 bases). CDR3 length: 14 amino acids. Deletions cut 6 bases from V and 1 base from J, with 10 bases between. This CDR3 reads CASSTGTSNQPQHF. In DNA, the CDR3 is TGTGCCAGCAGCACCGGGACAAGCAATCAGCCCCAGCATTTT.

This chain uses TRBV6-1 with TRBJ1-4; D is possibly TRBD1 (5 bases). The CDR3 extends over 14 amino acids. Germline lookup yields CDR1 MNHNS and CDR2 SASEGT. The ends were cut back, 7 bases at V and 3 bases at J, with 12 bases in the middle. The CDR3 region has the DNA TGTGCCAGCAATGAGGGAGGGGCTAATGAAAAACTGTTTTTT. This encodes CASNEGGANEKLFF.

This clonotype was counted between two and nine times. V and J are TRBV6-5 and TRBJ1-1; D gene unclear. Germline loops: CDR1 MNHEY, CDR2 SVGAGI. V was trimmed by 2 bases and J by 9 bases, leaving 7 bases between them. There are 11 residues in the CDR3. The CDR3 DNA sequence: TGTGCCAGCAGTTACCAGCTACAAGCTTTCTTT. Translated, it gives CASSYQLQAFF.

The V and J genes are TRBV19 and TRBJ2-7, with D tentatively TRBD2 (6 bases). CDR3 length equals 16 residues. Per the germline V gene, CDR1 is LNHDA and CDR2 is SQIVND (reference sequence). Between the trimmed V and J ends, which lost 5 bases and 2 bases, there was a span of 19 bases. CDR3 nucleotide sequence: TGTGCCAGTAGTCCCGTTCGGGGGAAGAAGACCTACGAGCAGTACTTC. This sequence encodes CASSPVRGKKTYEQYF.

The CDR3: CASSRGGQETQYF. DNA for the CDR3: TGTGCCAGCAGCAGGGGGGGCCAAGAGACCCAGTACTTC. The chain recombines TRBV7-3 with TRBJ2-5; tentatively, D is TRBD2 (7 bases). Germline V CDR1 and CDR2: SGHTA, FQGTGA. There are 13 residues in the CDR3. With 5 bases removed from V and 1 base from J, the gap between germline ends came to 8 bases.

The chain carries TRBV15 and TRBJ2-1, with TRBD2 matching over 9 bases. The V gene end was trimmed by 6 bases and the J gene end by 2 bases; junction bases not matched to a gene: 2. CDR1 is LNHNV and CDR2 is YYDKDF in the germline V gene (reference sequence). CDR3 length: 14 amino acids. CDR3 DNA: TGTGCCACCAGGTCTAGCGGGACCTACAATGAGCAGTTCTTC. Its protein is CATRSSGTYNEQFF.

This chain joins TRBV9 and TRBJ2-7; no clear D. The ends were cut back, 2 bases at V and 5 bases at J, with 11 bases in the middle. The CDR3 runs to 13 residues. Germline CDR1 SGDLS, CDR2 YYNGEE. The CDR3 DNA is TGTGCCAGCAGCGTCGGGCCGAGACACGAGCAGTACTTC. Translation: CASSVGPRHEQYF.